These 18 T cell receptor beta chains came from one sample sequenced in a study of blood T cell repertoires in COVID-19. Repertoires were generated with immunoSEQ multiplex PCR, while TCRdb's copy carries only in-frame clones and drops some. There are approximately 84,000 clones in the sample; about 80% occur only once, and 16% lies in the top ten. The sequenced sample was peripheral blood. Receptors were obtained from a human donor in a cohort sampled during active COVID-19.

The J gene is TRBJ2-7, the V gene TRBV6-1; D perhaps matches TRBD1 (6 bases). The V gene's germline CDR1 is MNHNS and CDR2 SASEGT. The CDR3 consists of 17 residues. The V and J ends lost 3 bases and 1 base respectively, with 19 bases between them. CDR3 nucleotides: TGTGCCAGCAGTGATAATTGGAGCAGGGGAGCATCCTACGAGCAGTACTTC. It translates to CASSDNWSRGASYEQYF.

The V and J genes are TRBV7-6 and TRBJ2-1; 10 bases are a match to TRBD2. CDR3 size: 15 residues. V dropped 3 bases and J dropped 5; count of bases not matched to a gene: 4. Germline V gene sequence: CDR1 SGHVS, CDR2 FNYEAQ. In DNA form, the CDR3 reads TGTGCCAGCAGCTTCTCAGCGGGGGGGCACAATGAGCAGTTCTTC. Protein product: CASSFSAGGHNEQFF.

In its sample, this clone was seen once. The V gene is TRBV28, the J gene TRBJ1-1; 8 positions match TRBD1. Germline-derived CDR1 and CDR2 are MDHEN and SYDVKM. V was clipped by 8 bases and J by 4 bases; unmatched bases: 12. The CDR3 has 15 residues. CDR3 protein: CASGVQQGEGTEAFF. As DNA, the CDR3 is TGTGCCAGCGGAGTGCAACAGGGGGAGGGCACTGAAGCTTTCTTT.

The chain links TRBV11-2 to TRBJ2-3, with TRBD2 identical over 7 bases. The CDR3 has 14 residues. CDR1 is SGHAT, CDR2 FQNNGV, per germline. V lost 3 bases, J lost 3 bases, and 3 bases stayed unmatched. The CDR3 DNA is TGTGCCAGCAGCTTCCAACTAGCGACAGATACGCAGTATTTT. Translated, it gives CASSFQLATDTQYF.

The chain employs TRBV2 and TRBJ2-1; D unresolved. The CDR3 consists of 14 residues. The germline V and J ends were trimmed by 7 bases and 5 bases, with 15 bases remaining between them. Germline CDR1 and CDR2: SNHLY and FYNNEI. Here the CDR3 reads CASIGSLRNNEQFF. The CDR3 DNA reads as TGTGCCAGCATAGGCTCGTTGCGGAACAATGAGCAGTTCTTC.

This clone was seen a single time. The chain uses TRBV6-5 and TRBJ1-2, with a tentative D call TRBD1 (6 bases). The V gene lost 5 bases and the J gene lost 7 bases, with 17 bases spanning the gap. CDR3 length: 14 residues. In germline, CDR1 is MNHEY, CDR2 SVGAGI. The CDR3 DNA follows: TGTGCCAGCAGTAAACTATCAGGGGAGCGTGGCTACACCTTC. Its protein is CASSKLSGERGYTF.

CDR3 DNA sequence: TGCGCCAGCAGCCGGACAGGAACGAACTCTGGAAACACCATATATTTT. This translates into CASSRTGTNSGNTIYF. The chain joins TRBV5-1 to TRBJ1-3, with TRBD1 matching over 7 bases. Germline V gene data show CDR1 as SGHRS and CDR2 as YFSETQ. The CDR3 sequence is 16 residues long. V dropped 4 bases and J dropped 0; count of bases not matched to a gene: 7.

The rearrangement joins TRBV29-1 to TRBJ2-3, with D possibly being TRBD2 (5 bases). The CDR3 covers 15 residues. In germline, CDR1 is SQVTM, CDR2 ANQGSEA. The V gene lost 6 bases and the J gene lost 1 base, with 17 bases spanning the gap. CDR3 amino acids: CSVSLSVKGTDTQYF. The CDR3 DNA reads as TGCAGCGTCTCCCTTAGCGTGAAGGGCACAGATACGCAGTATTTT.

CDR3 sequence reads: CASNLGHVLLQAQYF. Here the CDR3 DNA reads TGTGCCAGCAACCTTGGACACGTATTGTTACAGGCCCAGTACTTC. The chain recombines TRBV6-6 with TRBJ2-5; D might be TRBD1 (5 bases). With 7 bases removed from V and 9 bases from J, the gap between germline ends came to 24 bases. Germline-derived CDR1 and CDR2 are MNHNY and SVGAGI (reference sequence). The CDR3 has 15 amino acids.

V usage is TRBV29-1 and J usage is TRBJ2-6, with TRBD1 matching 7 bases. The CDR3 has 14 residues. With V trimmed by 5 bases and J by 1 base, 2 bases remained unmatched. The germline V gene encodes CDR1 SQVTM and CDR2 ANQGSEA. The CDR3 is CSVPGGSGANVLTF. CDR3 sequence (DNA): TGCAGCGTTCCAGGGGGTTCTGGGGCCAACGTCCTGACTTTC.

The chain employs TRBV5-6 and TRBJ1-6; D not resolved. This CDR3 spans 17 amino acids. The V gene's germline CDR1 is SGHDT and CDR2 YYEEEE. V was trimmed by 0 bases and J by 10 bases, leaving 20 bases between them. The CDR3 nucleotides read TGTGCCAGCAGCTTGGTAGGTTCGGGGAGCTCAAACTCACCCCTCCACTTT. Translation gives CASSLVGSGSSNSPLHF.

The rearrangement joins TRBV5-1 to TRBJ2-7, with D perhaps matching TRBD1 (5 bases). Germline V gene data show CDR1 as SGHRS and CDR2 as YFSETQ. V shed 0 bases and J shed 3 bases, with 10 bases lying between them. The CDR3 length is 14 residues. CDR3: CASSLAPGNYEQYF. The CDR3 bases are TGCGCCAGCAGCTTGGCCCCAGGGAACTACGAGCAGTACTTC.

The gene calls are TRBV5-1 and TRBJ2-6; D gene unclear. V lost 0 bases to trimming and J lost 0 bases, with 7 bases between them. CDR3 size: 16 residues. Germline CDR1 reads SGHRS; CDR2 reads YFSETQ. This CDR3 reads CASSLGIFSGANVLTF. CDR3 in DNA: TGCGCCAGCAGCTTGGGTATTTTCTCTGGGGCCAACGTCCTGACTTTC.

The rearrangement links TRBV10-3 to TRBJ2-1; D gene unclear. V shed 5 bases and J shed 3 bases, with 8 bases lying between them. This CDR3 region has 13 residues. CDR1 ENHRY and CDR2 SYGVKD come from the germline V gene. The CDR3 DNA reads TGTGCCATCAGTCAACAGAGCTACAATGAGCAGTTCTTC. This sequence encodes CAISQQSYNEQFF.

Comment on this clone: Compared with germline, one end of the junction differs, possibly owing to a read error. This sequence joins TRBV15 and TRBJ2-1, with TRBD2 as a possible D gene (5 bases). CDR1 and CDR2 (germline): LNHNV, YYDKDF (reference sequence). CDR3 length: 16 residues. The CDR3 DNA sequence: TGTGCCACCAGCTCACGAGCGGCAGGTAGTTACAGTGAGCAGTTCTTC. It encodes CATSSRAAGSYSEQFF.

This clone came up once. The genes are TRBV5-1 and TRBJ1-1; D is undetermined. Germline CDR1 is SGHRS and CDR2 is YFSETQ. Trimming stripped 4 bases from V and 1 base from J, with 11 bases between. The CDR3 covers 14 residues. The CDR3 coding sequence is TGCGCCAGCAGCCTGACTCCTCCGAACACTGAAGCTTTCTTT. This sequence encodes CASSLTPPNTEAFF.

The rearrangement links TRBV5-1 to TRBJ1-4, with unresolved D. The CDR3 is made up of 14 amino acids. CDR1 and CDR2 from the germline V gene are SGHRS and YFSETQ. V was cut by 0 bases and J by 6 bases, with 9 bases left in between. The CDR3 nucleotides read TGCGCCAGCAGCTTGGGAGGGATCGATGAAAAACTGTTTTTT. This codes for CASSLGGIDEKLFF.

This clone was counted a single time. This chain connects TRBV28 to TRBJ1-1; tentative D call: TRBD1 (5 bases). The CDR3 extends over 15 amino acids. The germline V gene has CDR1 MDHEN and CDR2 SYDVKM. V lost 6 bases and J lost 4, with 18 bases in between. The CDR3 reads CASRSPRGMSTEAFF. CDR3 in DNA: TGTGCCAGCAGGTCTCCTCGGGGGATGAGCACTGAAGCTTTCTTT.